This TCR beta chain was retrieved from a study of blood T cell repertoires in COVID-19. About the research overall: Specimens from acute and convalescent COVID-19 originated in the United States, Italy and Spain.

CDR3 length: 15 amino acids. Germline assignment: CDR1 LGHNA and CDR2 YSLEER. Between the trimmed V and J ends, which lost 1 base and 7 bases, there was a span of 13 bases. This clone was seen more than once but under ten times. TCRdb's table, derived via immunoSEQ multiplex PCR, lists solely in-frame clones and lacks some. The repertoire holds around 140,000 clones, around 86% seen once, with approximately 8.2% in the top ten. This receptor was obtained from a human donor in a cohort sampled during active COVID-19. The chain joins TRBV4-3 to TRBJ2-2, with D possibly TRBD2 on 6 matching bases. Specimen: peripheral blood. The chain's CDR3 is CASSQAGLTFGELFF. The DNA of the CDR3 is TGCGCCAGCAGCCAAGCAGGACTAACGTTCGGGGAGCTGTTTTTT.